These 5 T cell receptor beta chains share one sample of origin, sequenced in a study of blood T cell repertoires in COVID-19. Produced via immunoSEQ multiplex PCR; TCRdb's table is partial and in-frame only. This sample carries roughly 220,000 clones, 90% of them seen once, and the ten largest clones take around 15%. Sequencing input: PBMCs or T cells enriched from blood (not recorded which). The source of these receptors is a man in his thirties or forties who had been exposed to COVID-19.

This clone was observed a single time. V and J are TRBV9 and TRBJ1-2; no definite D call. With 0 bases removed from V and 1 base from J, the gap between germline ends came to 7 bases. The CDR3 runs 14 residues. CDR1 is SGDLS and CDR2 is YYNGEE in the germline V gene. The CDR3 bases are TGTGCCAGCAGCGTAGGGGGAGATAACTATGGCTACACCTTC. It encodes CASSVGGDNYGYTF.

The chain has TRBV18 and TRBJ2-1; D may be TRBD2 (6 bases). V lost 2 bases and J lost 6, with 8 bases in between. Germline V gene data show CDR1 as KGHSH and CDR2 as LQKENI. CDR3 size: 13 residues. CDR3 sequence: CASSPGTPNEQFF. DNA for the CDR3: TGTGCCAGCTCACCAGGGACTCCCAATGAGCAGTTCTTC.

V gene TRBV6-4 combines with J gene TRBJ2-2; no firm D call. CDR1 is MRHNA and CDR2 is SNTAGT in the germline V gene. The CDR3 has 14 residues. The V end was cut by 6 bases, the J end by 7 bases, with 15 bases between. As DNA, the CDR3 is TGTGCCAGCAGCGGTCCGGGTCCCGGCGGGGAGCTGTTTTTT. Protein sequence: CASSGPGPGGELFF.

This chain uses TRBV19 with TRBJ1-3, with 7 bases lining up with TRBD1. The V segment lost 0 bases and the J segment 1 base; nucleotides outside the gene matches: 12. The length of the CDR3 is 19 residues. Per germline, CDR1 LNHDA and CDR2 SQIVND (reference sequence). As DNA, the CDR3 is TGTGCCAGTAGTATAGACCCTCCAACAGGGGCAGGATCTGGAAACACCATATATTTT. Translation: CASSIDPPTGAGSGNTIYF. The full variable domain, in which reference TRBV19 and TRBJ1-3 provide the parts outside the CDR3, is DGGITQSPKYLFRKEGQNVTLSCEQNLNHDAMYWYRQDPGQGLRLIYYSQIVNDFQKGDIAEGYSVSREKKESFPLTVTSAQKNPTAFYLCASSIDPPTGAGSGNTIYFGEGSWLTVV.

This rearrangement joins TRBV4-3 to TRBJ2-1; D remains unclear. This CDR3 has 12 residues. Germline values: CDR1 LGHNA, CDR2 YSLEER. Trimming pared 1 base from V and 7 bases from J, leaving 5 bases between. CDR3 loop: CASSQGRNEQFF. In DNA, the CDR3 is TGCGCCAGCAGCCAAGGGCGGAATGAGCAGTTCTTC.